This T cell receptor (beta chain) comes out of a study of technical replicates of blood from several donors. Sequencing was performed with immunoSEQ multiplex PCR; in TCRdb, only in-frame clones are kept and a portion is missing. The profile shows over 50,000 clones, around 88% of them singletons. The trim removed 4 bases at V and 5 bases at J, leaving 6 bases unmatched. The CDR3 spans 14 residues. Germline V gene data show CDR1 as SGHRS and CDR2 as YFSETQ. Sequencing was performed on PBMCs. The rearrangement uses TRBV5-1 and TRBJ2-3, with TRBD2 matching 8 bases. The clonotype comes from a human donor in good health. Some clones in this sample may be carry-over from other donors' samples. The CDR3 sequence is CASSKGLDLDTQYF. CDR3 nucleotides: TGCGCCAGCAGCAAGGGACTAGATTTAGATACGCAGTATTTT.